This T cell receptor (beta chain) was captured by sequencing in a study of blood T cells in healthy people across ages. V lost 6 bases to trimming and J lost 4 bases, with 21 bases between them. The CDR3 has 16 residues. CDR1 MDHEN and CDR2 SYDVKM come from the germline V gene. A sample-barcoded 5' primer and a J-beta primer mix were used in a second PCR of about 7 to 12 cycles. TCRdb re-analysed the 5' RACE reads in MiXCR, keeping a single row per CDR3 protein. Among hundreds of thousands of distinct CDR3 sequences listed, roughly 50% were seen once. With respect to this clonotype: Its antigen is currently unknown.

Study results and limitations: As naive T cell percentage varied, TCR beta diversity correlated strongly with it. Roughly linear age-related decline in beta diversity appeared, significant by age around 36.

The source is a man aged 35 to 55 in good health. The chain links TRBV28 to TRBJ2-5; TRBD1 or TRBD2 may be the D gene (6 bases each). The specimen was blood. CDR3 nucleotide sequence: TGTGCCAGCAGCCGGACGCTATTACAGGGAGGAGAGACCCAGTACTTC. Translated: CASSRTLLQGGETQYF. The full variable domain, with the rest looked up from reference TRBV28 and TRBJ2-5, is DVKVTQSSRYLVKRTGEKVFLECVQDMDHENMFWYRQDPGLGLRLIYFSYDVKMKEKGDIPEGYSVSREKKERFSLILESASTNQTSMYLCASSRTLLQGGETQYFGPGTRLLVL.